These 19 T cell receptor beta chains came from one sample sequenced in a study of identical twins. TCRdb analysed the 5' RACE reads with MiXCR anew, one entry per CDR3 protein. The sample contains a few hundred thousand distinct CDR3 sequences, approximately 8.3% of which appear only once. The sample was also reused in another study, on yellow fever vaccine responses in identical twins.

The sequencing input was CD8+ T cells sorted from blood. The receptors were gathered from a woman aged 18 to 35 in good health.

The J gene is TRBJ2-2, the V gene TRBV13; 9 bases agree with TRBD1. Trimming at V came to 5 bases and at J to 7 bases, leaving 5 bases not matched to a gene. The CDR3 has 14 amino acids. Germline assignment: CDR1 PRHDT and CDR2 FYEKMQ (reference sequence). In nucleotides, the CDR3 is TGTGCCAGCAGCGCCGACAGGGGGAACGGGGAGCTGTTTTTT. Translation gives CASSADRGNGELFF.

V gene TRBV29-1 combines with J gene TRBJ1-1; unclear D gene. Trimming took 6 bases from V and 5 from J, leaving 13 bases between them. Germline CDR1 SQVTM, CDR2 ANQGSEA. CDR3 length: 12 amino acids. CDR3 nucleotide sequence: TGCAGCGTGTCGAATTCGGGTACTGAAGCTTTCTTT. It translates to CSVSNSGTEAFF.

CDR3 nucleotides: TGTGCCAGCAGCTCAACCGGACGATTCAATGAGCAGTTCTTC. It is translated as CASSSTGRFNEQFF. The V call is TRBV7-9, the J call TRBJ2-1; no reliable D call. CDR1 and CDR2 from the germline V gene are SEHNR and FQNEAQ (reference sequence). The CDR3 totals 14 residues. V lost 4 bases to trimming and J lost 6 bases, with 13 bases between them. The whole variable domain, filled in from reference TRBV7-9 and TRBJ2-1, reads DTGVSQNPRHKITKRGQNVTFRCDPISEHNRLYWYRQTLGQGPEFLTYFQNEAQLEKSRLLSDRFSAERPKGSFSTLEIQRTEQGDSAMYLCASSSTGRFNEQFFGPGTRLTVL.

The chain has TRBV29-1 and TRBJ2-7; D is possibly TRBD2 (6 bases). The CDR3 runs 14 residues. Germline V lookup: CDR1 SQVTM, CDR2 ANQGSEA. V was cut by 3 bases and J by 5 bases, with 17 bases left in between. The DNA of the CDR3 is TGCAGCGTTGAGGAGTGGTTAGGAGGGAACGAGCAGTACTTC. It is translated as CSVEEWLGGNEQYF.

This clonotype was recorded a few times. The rearrangement uses TRBV4-3 and TRBJ1-2, with D possibly TRBD1 on 6 matching bases. Trimming pared 6 bases from V and 5 bases from J, leaving 13 bases between. Per germline, CDR1 LGHNA and CDR2 YSLEER. The CDR3 runs to 13 residues. CDR3 in amino acids: CASRPTGSYGYTF. CDR3 sequence (DNA): TGCGCCAGCAGACCAACAGGGAGTTATGGCTACACCTTC.

This clonotype was detected a few times. The V gene is TRBV27, the J gene TRBJ2-7, with a possible D match to TRBD1 (6 bases). Trimming removed 2 bases from V and 9 bases from J, with 17 bases in between. CDR3 length: 14 amino acids. Germline-derived CDR1 and CDR2 are MNHEY and SMNVEV (reference sequence). In nucleotides, the CDR3 is TGTGCCAGCAGTTTAGGGGGCCAGAGGGGTCGGCAGTACTTC. This sequence encodes CASSLGGQRGRQYF.

This clonotype was counted a few times. This rearrangement joins TRBV6-2 or TRBV6-3 to TRBJ2-7; 9 nucleotides match TRBD2. In germline, CDR1 is MNHEY, CDR2 SVGEGT. This CDR3 region has 13 residues. V gave up 10 bases and J gave up 5 bases; unmatched junction bases: 9. CDR3 protein: CAIHSGLADEQYF. CDR3 nucleotide sequence: TGTGCCATCCATTCGGGACTAGCTGACGAGCAGTACTTC.

The rearrangement uses TRBV18 and TRBJ2-1; weak D call: TRBD2 (6 bases). V dropped 5 bases and J dropped 0 bases, with 17 bases sitting between them. There are 17 residues in the CDR3. Per the germline V gene, CDR1 is KGHSH and CDR2 is LQKENI. The CDR3 DNA reads TGTGCCAGCTCAACTGGGACTTCCGACAGCTCCTACAATGAGCAGTTCTTC. Amino acids: CASSTGTSDSSYNEQFF.

The CDR3 bases are TGTGCCAGCAGTTACGGACAGGGGGATTCACCCCTCCACTTT. This gives the protein CASSYGQGDSPLHF. The rearrangement joins TRBV6-5 to TRBJ1-6; TRBD1 matches at 10 bases. The length of the CDR3 is 14 residues. Germline CDR1 MNHEY, CDR2 SVGAGI. With V trimmed by 2 bases and J by 8 bases, 0 bases remained unmatched.

This clonotype has a handful of counts. V and J are TRBV24-1 and TRBJ1-5, with D possibly being TRBD1 (6 bases). V was shortened by 7 bases and J by 6 bases, with 21 bases between the two germline ends. The CDR3 sequence is 16 residues long. Germline CDR1 is KGHDR and CDR2 is SFDVKD. This CDR3 is CATSGRTDSGGQPQHF. The CDR3 nucleotides read TGTGCCACCAGCGGAAGGACAGATTCAGGAGGTCAGCCCCAGCATTTT.

This chain connects TRBV7-9 to TRBJ2-2; 10 nucleotides line up with TRBD2. CDR1 is SEHNR and CDR2 is FQNEAQ in the germline V gene (reference sequence). V lost 5 bases, J lost 0 bases, and 6 bases stayed unmatched. The CDR3 is 17 amino acids. This CDR3 is CASSTTAGGANTGELFF. The DNA for the CDR3 is TGTGCCAGCAGCACTACAGCGGGGGGGGCGAACACCGGGGAGCTGTTTTTT.

The chain links TRBV11-1 to TRBJ1-5; 7 bases agree with TRBD1. The V and J ends lost 5 bases and 4 bases, in that order; junction bases with no gene match: 2. The CDR3 covers 13 residues. Germline V gives CDR1 SGHAT, CDR2 FQDESV (reference sequence). The CDR3 sequence: CASSPGGNQPQHF. The CDR3 DNA follows: TGTGCCAGCAGCCCAGGGGGTAATCAGCCCCAGCATTTT.

This clonotype was counted between two and nine times. The chain joins TRBV25-1 to TRBJ2-1, with a possible D match to TRBD1 (5 bases). The germline V gene encodes CDR1 MGHDK and CDR2 SYGVNS. The CDR3 has 16 residues. V gave up 2 bases and J gave up 1 base, with 12 bases separating them. The CDR3 sequence: CASSEGQQVSYNEQFF. The CDR3 DNA is TGTGCCAGCAGTGAAGGGCAACAGGTTTCCTACAATGAGCAGTTCTTC.

V is TRBV7-2 and J is TRBJ2-5; D perhaps matches TRBD2 (6 bases). Germline loops: CDR1 SGHTA, CDR2 FQGNSA. The CDR3 consists of 15 residues. Trimming took 6 bases from V and 1 from J, leaving 15 bases between them. The CDR3 bases are TGTGCCAGCAGTTCGGGAGTTGCCCCCCAAGAGACCCAGTACTTC. Translated: CASSSGVAPQETQYF.

The rearrangement links TRBV11-1 to TRBJ2-4, with TRBD1 identical over 7 bases. This CDR3 spans 18 amino acids. Germline V gives CDR1 SGHAT, CDR2 FQDESV (reference sequence). The V segment lost 3 bases and the J segment 1 base; nucleotides outside the gene matches: 12. The CDR3: CASSFPTGLETAKNIQYF. CDR3 in DNA: TGTGCCAGCAGCTTTCCGACAGGGCTGGAAACGGCCAAAAACATTCAGTACTTC.

The table lists this clonotype with many counts. The genes are TRBV4-1 and TRBJ1-2, with 9 nucleotides matching TRBD1. The CDR3 contains 16 residues. Per the germline V gene, CDR1 is MGHRA and CDR2 is YSYEKL. V trimming: 4 bases; J trimming: 5 bases; junction bases outside the gene matches: 11. The CDR3 DNA reads as TGCGCCAGCAGCCCTAATGATCCGGGACAGGGATATGGCTACACCTTC. This gives the protein CASSPNDPGQGYGYTF.

This clonotype has at least ten counts. V and J are TRBV12-3 or TRBV12-4 and TRBJ2-7, with D maybe TRBD2 (5 bases). V lost 6 bases to trimming and J lost 1 base, with 10 bases between them. The CDR3 is made up of 13 amino acids. CDR3 loop: CASSEGISYEQYF. The CDR3, as DNA: TGTGCCAGCAGCGAGGGAATTTCCTACGAGCAGTACTTC.

For this clonotype: Because the CDR3 is missing its conserved closing phenylalanine or tryptophan, this is likely a read error. V and J are TRBV6-2 or TRBV6-3 and TRBJ2-1; 7 nucleotides agree with TRBD1. There are 15 residues in the CDR3. J gave up 2 bases and V 5 bases, and 6 bases lay outside the gene matches. Germline V gives CDR1 MNHEY, CDR2 SVGEGT. The CDR3 protein is CASSLTGEPYNEQFY. Here the CDR3 DNA reads TGTGCCAGCAGTCTTACAGGGGAACCCTACAATGAGCAGTTCTAC.

This clonotype was picked up a small number of times. V is TRBV7-9 and J is TRBJ1-2, with D uncertain. The CDR3 runs 15 residues. Germline V gene data show CDR1 as SEHNR and CDR2 as FQNEAQ (reference sequence). V was clipped by 0 bases and J by 3 bases, with 11 bases between them. This chain's CDR3 is CASSLALRVDYGYTF. As DNA, the CDR3 is TGTGCCAGCAGCTTAGCTCTTAGAGTGGACTATGGCTACACCTTC.